The next 16 T cell receptor beta chains were all read from a single sample in a study of blood T cell repertoires in COVID-19 (dated by TCRdb to about 2020). Libraries came from the immunoSEQ multiplex PCR assay. In its TCRdb copy, this immuneACCESS table keeps in-frame sequences only and misses some clones. Where compared with another copy, unresolved V genes explain less than half of these, and the others have no known cause. The sample includes 150,000 to 200,000 clones, with 89% observed a single time. The ten largest make up approximately 3% of the sample. The sequencing input was peripheral blood. These TCRs come from a man aged 60 to 75 with acute or convalescent COVID-19.

This clone was counted only a few times. The chain employs TRBV27 and TRBJ1-6; the match to TRBD1 covers 7 bases. The CDR3 extends over 15 amino acids. Germline V CDR1 and CDR2: MNHEY, SMNVEV (reference sequence). Germline trimming cut 6 bases from V and 7 bases from J; bases unmatched to any gene: 9. The CDR3 region is CASSPAGTVNSPLHF. Written as DNA, the CDR3 is TGTGCCAGCAGCCCGGCCGGGACAGTGAATTCACCCCTCCACTTT.

V usage is TRBV19 and J usage is TRBJ2-1; TRBD2 is a possible D gene (5 bases). Looked up from germline, CDR1 is LNHDA and CDR2 is SQIVND (reference sequence). The CDR3 extends over 12 amino acids. V was shortened by 3 bases and J by 9 bases, with 9 bases between the two germline ends. As DNA, the CDR3 is TGTGCCAGTAGTATGTACCGGGGTGAGCAGTTCTTC. Protein sequence: CASSMYRGEQFF.

This sequence joins TRBV27 and TRBJ2-3, with D uncertain. Per the germline V gene, CDR1 is MNHEY and CDR2 is SMNVEV (reference sequence). The CDR3 loop spans 14 amino acids. The ends were cut back, 3 bases at V and 5 bases at J, with 12 bases in the middle. The CDR3 region is CASSLVRLQDTQYF. CDR3 nucleotides: TGTGCCAGCAGTTTGGTGCGGTTACAAGATACGCAGTATTTT.

The chain joins TRBV3-1 (or the pseudogene TRBV3-2) to TRBJ1-4; D not resolved. CDR1 and CDR2 from the germline V gene are LGHDT and YNNKEL (reference sequence). V shed 4 bases and J shed 8 bases, with 20 bases lying between them. This CDR3 has 16 amino acids. The CDR3 DNA reads as TGTGCCAGCAGCCCCGCCATGTATCGCACGGGAGAAAAACTGTTTTTT. Protein product: CASSPAMYRTGEKLFF.

The rearrangement uses TRBV25-1 and TRBJ2-2; 7 bases are a match to TRBD1. The CDR3 covers 17 residues. CDR1 and CDR2 (germline): MGHDK, SYGVNS. Unmatched junction bases numbered 11, after V lost 5 bases and J lost 2 bases. The CDR3 region is CASSYYRAGGNTGELFF. CDR3 nucleotides: TGTGCCAGCAGTTATTACCGGGCAGGGGGAAACACCGGGGAGCTGTTTTTT. Full variable domain (rest looked up from reference TRBV25-1 and TRBJ2-2): EADIYQTPRYLVIGTGKKITLECSQTMGHDKMYWYQQDPGMELHLIHYSYGVNSTEKGDLSSESTVSRIRTEHFPLTLESARPSHTSQYLCASSYYRAGGNTGELFFGEGSRLTVL.

The chain employs TRBV6-5 and TRBJ2-1; D is perhaps TRBD1 (5 bases). The length of the CDR3 is 13 residues. The germline V and J ends were trimmed by 0 bases and 7 bases, with 7 bases remaining between them. Germline V gives CDR1 MNHEY, CDR2 SVGAGI. The CDR3 nucleotides are TGTGCCAGCAGTTACTCGCAGGGAAATGAGCAGTTCTTC. Protein product: CASSYSQGNEQFF.

V and J are TRBV7-2 and TRBJ2-3; D unclear. Between the trimmed V and J ends, which lost 2 bases and 3 bases, there was a span of 6 bases. This CDR3 region has 13 residues. Germline-derived CDR1 and CDR2 are SGHTA and FQGNSA. CDR3 amino acids: CASSLSLTDTQYF. The CDR3 region has the DNA TGTGCCAGCAGCTTATCCCTAACAGATACGCAGTATTTT.

This clone showed up just once. The rearrangement uses TRBV5-8 and TRBJ1-4, with a possible D match to TRBD1 (6 bases). The CDR3 runs 16 residues. The ends were cut back, 3 bases at V and 4 bases at J, with 16 bases in the middle. CDR1 and CDR2 (germline): SGHTS, YDEGEE. DNA for the CDR3: TGTGCCAGCAGCTCCTCTGGGGGCTACGGTAATGAAAAACTGTTTTTT. Amino acid sequence: CASSSSGGYGNEKLFF.

The chain links TRBV2 to TRBJ2-7; 8 positions agree with TRBD1. V shed 4 bases, J shed 1 base, and the junction held 3 bases outside the gene matches. Germline V lookup: CDR1 SNHLY, CDR2 FYNNEI. The CDR3 has 14 residues. CDR3 amino acids: CASSVDRGSYEQYF. In nucleotides, the CDR3 is TGTGCCAGCAGTGTTGACAGGGGTTCCTACGAGCAGTACTTC.

This chain links TRBV7-2 with TRBJ2-3, with D maybe TRBD2 (6 bases). The germline CDR1 and CDR2 sequences are SGHTA and FQGNSA. Trimming removed 1 base from V and 5 bases from J, with 10 bases in between. There are 14 residues in the CDR3. CDR3 nucleotides: TGTGCCAGCAGCTTAGTGGGGGGACGAGATACGCAGTATTTT. Protein product: CASSLVGGRDTQYF.

The chain has TRBV24-1 and TRBJ1-5; no firm D call. CDR1 is KGHDR and CDR2 is SFDVKD in the germline V gene. With 4 bases removed from V and 7 bases from J, the gap between germline ends came to 19 bases. The CDR3 spans 16 residues. This chain's CDR3 is CATSDPAEGRGQPQHF. The CDR3 region has the DNA TGTGCCACCAGTGACCCGGCGGAGGGTCGAGGGCAGCCCCAGCATTTT.

This chain connects TRBV5-8 to TRBJ1-1; D is possibly TRBD1 (5 bases). V lost 4 bases, J lost 5 bases, and 15 bases lay in between. The CDR3 extends over 14 amino acids. Per germline, CDR1 SGHTS and CDR2 YDEGEE. The CDR3 region is CASSKDTRLTEAFF. CDR3 DNA sequence: TGTGCCAGCAGCAAGGACACCCGGCTGACTGAAGCTTTCTTT.

The chain combines TRBV5-1 with TRBJ2-1, with 11 bases aligning to TRBD1. The V segment lost 0 bases and the J segment 6 bases; nucleotides outside the gene matches: 2. CDR1 and CDR2 (germline): SGHRS, YFSETQ. The CDR3 has 15 residues. CDR3 sequence reads: CASSLAGTGGNEQFF. The CDR3 DNA reads TGCGCCAGCAGCTTGGCGGGGACAGGGGGCAATGAGCAGTTCTTC.

This chain joins TRBV6-1 and TRBJ2-1; D is perhaps TRBD2 (5 bases). This CDR3 is 16 amino acids long. V was cut by 4 bases and J by 5 bases, with 18 bases left in between. The V gene's germline CDR1 is MNHNS and CDR2 SASEGT. The CDR3, as DNA: TGTGCCAGCAGTGCCAAACGGGGTCCCCCAAACAATGAGCAGTTCTTC. Its protein product is CASSAKRGPPNNEQFF.

The chain is built from TRBV3-1 (or the pseudogene TRBV3-2) and TRBJ2-3; TRBD2 matches at 7 bases. With 4 bases clipped from V and 3 bases from J, the junction kept 7 bases outside the gene matches. The CDR3 contains 15 residues. Germline CDR1 is LGHDT and CDR2 is YNNKEL (reference sequence). Here the CDR3 DNA reads TGTGCCAGCAGCCCGACTAGCAGTGGAACAGATACGCAGTATTTT. This encodes CASSPTSSGTDTQYF.

The gene calls are TRBV6-1 and TRBJ2-1, with no clear D. Per the germline V gene, CDR1 is MNHNS and CDR2 is SASEGT. The V end was cut by 6 bases, the J end by 5 bases, with 5 bases between. This CDR3 spans 11 amino acids. The CDR3 DNA reads TGTGCCAGCAGCCCCAACAATGAGCAGTTCTTC. Translation: CASSPNNEQFF.